This T cell receptor beta chain was observed in a study of T cells in Graves' hyperthyroidism and ophthalmopathy. Those patients with uncontrolled infection, other autoimmune disease, pregnancy or lactation were excluded. V was pared by 4 bases and J by 3 bases, with 3 bases of the junction left unmatched. Germline-derived CDR1 and CDR2 are MGHRA and YSYEKL. CDR3 length: 14 amino acids. RNA transcripts were the template for amplifying TCR beta CDR3 regions. The TCR CDR3 was amplified in a first-round RT-PCR using the HTBI primer set. From the multiplex PCR reads, TCRdb called clonotypes with MiXCR, one entry per CDR3 protein. Among 300,000 to 450,000 distinct CDR3 sequences listed, 15% to 17% were seen once. In its sample, this clonotype was seen a few times.

The sequenced sample was blood. V gene TRBV4-1 combines with J gene TRBJ1-2; 9 bases fit TRBD1. This TCR was recovered from a young woman with Graves' hyperthyroidism that later progressed to Graves' ophthalmopathy. The CDR3 reads CASSPTGGDYGYTF. CDR3 in DNA: TGCGCCAGCAGCCCAACAGGGGGCGACTATGGCTACACCTTC.